These T cell receptor beta chains were read from a single sample in a study of T cell repertoires in cytomegalovirus infection. Antigens for these TCRs are unknown. TCRdb reprocessed the reads with MiXCR, giving one entry per CDR3 protein. The sample holds fewer than 70,000 distinct CDR3 sequences, 25% to 30% seen once. The sample here was CD8+ T cells from cultured PBMCs, taken from culture after CMV antigen stimulation. All receptors come from a human donor in good health (CMV status not recorded). Some clones in this sample may be carry-over from other donors' samples. The CDR3 runs from the conserved cysteine through the conserved F or W. The order of the fields is V gene, J gene, CDR3 protein.

>TRBV7-2|TRBJ2-7
CASSFSPLTEGNYEQYF
>TRBV20-1|TRBJ2-3
CSAHTDTQYF
>TRBV7-9|TRBJ2-7
CASSRDQTYEQYF
>TRBV6-1|TRBJ2-1
CASSDSGGPDEQFF
>TRBV19|TRBJ2-2
CASSIWRVSSNTGELFF
>TRBV12-3/TRBV12-4|TRBJ1-4
CASSLARGPREKLFF
>TRBV4-1|TRBJ1-5
CASSQMGDRTDSQPQHF
>TRBV10-3|TRBJ2-3
CATNGKPSGGPDTQYF
>TRBV27|TRBJ1-2
CASSPWTGSYGYTF
>TRBV20-1|TRBJ2-1
CSARTSGRDNEQFF
>TRBV5-1|TRBJ2-3
CASSFLTSGGPDTQYF
>TRBV27|TRBJ1-2
CASSLSGVGGGRAYGYTF
>TRBV27|TRBJ2-1
CASSRTVTTIYNEQFF